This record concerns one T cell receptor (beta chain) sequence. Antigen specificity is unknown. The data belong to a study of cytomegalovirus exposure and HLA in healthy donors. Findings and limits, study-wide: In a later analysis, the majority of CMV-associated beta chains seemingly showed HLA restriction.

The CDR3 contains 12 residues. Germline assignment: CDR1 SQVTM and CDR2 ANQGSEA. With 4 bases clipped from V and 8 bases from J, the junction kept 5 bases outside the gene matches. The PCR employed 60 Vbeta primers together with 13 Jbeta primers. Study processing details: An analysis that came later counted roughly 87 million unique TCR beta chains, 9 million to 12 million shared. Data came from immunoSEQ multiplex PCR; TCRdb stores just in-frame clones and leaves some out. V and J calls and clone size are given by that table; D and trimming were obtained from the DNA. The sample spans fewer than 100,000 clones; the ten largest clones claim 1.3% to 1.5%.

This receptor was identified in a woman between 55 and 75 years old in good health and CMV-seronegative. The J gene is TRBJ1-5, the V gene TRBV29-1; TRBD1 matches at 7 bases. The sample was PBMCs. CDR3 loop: CSVGQGEKPQHF. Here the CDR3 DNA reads TGCAGCGTTGGGCAGGGGGAGAAGCCCCAGCATTTT.